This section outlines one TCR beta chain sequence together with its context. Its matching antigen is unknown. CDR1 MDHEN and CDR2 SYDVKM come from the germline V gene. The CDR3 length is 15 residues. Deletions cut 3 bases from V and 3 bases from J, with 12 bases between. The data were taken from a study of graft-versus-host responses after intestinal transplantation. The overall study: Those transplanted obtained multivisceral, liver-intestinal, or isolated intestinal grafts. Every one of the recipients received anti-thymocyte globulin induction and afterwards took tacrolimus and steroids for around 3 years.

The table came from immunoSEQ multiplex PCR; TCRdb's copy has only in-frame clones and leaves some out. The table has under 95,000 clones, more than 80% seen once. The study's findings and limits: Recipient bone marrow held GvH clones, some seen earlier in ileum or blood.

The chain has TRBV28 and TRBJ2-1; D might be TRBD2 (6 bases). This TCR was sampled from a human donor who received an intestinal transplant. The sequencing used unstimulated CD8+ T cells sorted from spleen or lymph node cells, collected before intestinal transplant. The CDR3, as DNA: TGTGCCAGCAGTTTTCGGGGGACTCTCTACAATGAGCAGTTCTTC. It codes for CASSFRGTLYNEQFF.